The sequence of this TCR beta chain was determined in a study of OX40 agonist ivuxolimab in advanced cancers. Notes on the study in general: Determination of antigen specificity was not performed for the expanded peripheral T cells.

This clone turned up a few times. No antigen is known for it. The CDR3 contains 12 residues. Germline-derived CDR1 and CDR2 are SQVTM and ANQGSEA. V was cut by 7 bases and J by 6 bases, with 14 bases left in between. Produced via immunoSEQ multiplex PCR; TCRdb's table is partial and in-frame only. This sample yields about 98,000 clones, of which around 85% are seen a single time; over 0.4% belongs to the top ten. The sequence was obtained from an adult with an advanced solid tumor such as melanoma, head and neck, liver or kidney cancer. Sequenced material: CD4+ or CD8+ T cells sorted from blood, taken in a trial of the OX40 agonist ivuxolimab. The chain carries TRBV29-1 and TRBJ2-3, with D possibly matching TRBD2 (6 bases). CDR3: CSGRGAGDTQYF. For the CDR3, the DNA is TGCAGCGGGCGCGGGGCTGGGGATACGCAGTATTTT.